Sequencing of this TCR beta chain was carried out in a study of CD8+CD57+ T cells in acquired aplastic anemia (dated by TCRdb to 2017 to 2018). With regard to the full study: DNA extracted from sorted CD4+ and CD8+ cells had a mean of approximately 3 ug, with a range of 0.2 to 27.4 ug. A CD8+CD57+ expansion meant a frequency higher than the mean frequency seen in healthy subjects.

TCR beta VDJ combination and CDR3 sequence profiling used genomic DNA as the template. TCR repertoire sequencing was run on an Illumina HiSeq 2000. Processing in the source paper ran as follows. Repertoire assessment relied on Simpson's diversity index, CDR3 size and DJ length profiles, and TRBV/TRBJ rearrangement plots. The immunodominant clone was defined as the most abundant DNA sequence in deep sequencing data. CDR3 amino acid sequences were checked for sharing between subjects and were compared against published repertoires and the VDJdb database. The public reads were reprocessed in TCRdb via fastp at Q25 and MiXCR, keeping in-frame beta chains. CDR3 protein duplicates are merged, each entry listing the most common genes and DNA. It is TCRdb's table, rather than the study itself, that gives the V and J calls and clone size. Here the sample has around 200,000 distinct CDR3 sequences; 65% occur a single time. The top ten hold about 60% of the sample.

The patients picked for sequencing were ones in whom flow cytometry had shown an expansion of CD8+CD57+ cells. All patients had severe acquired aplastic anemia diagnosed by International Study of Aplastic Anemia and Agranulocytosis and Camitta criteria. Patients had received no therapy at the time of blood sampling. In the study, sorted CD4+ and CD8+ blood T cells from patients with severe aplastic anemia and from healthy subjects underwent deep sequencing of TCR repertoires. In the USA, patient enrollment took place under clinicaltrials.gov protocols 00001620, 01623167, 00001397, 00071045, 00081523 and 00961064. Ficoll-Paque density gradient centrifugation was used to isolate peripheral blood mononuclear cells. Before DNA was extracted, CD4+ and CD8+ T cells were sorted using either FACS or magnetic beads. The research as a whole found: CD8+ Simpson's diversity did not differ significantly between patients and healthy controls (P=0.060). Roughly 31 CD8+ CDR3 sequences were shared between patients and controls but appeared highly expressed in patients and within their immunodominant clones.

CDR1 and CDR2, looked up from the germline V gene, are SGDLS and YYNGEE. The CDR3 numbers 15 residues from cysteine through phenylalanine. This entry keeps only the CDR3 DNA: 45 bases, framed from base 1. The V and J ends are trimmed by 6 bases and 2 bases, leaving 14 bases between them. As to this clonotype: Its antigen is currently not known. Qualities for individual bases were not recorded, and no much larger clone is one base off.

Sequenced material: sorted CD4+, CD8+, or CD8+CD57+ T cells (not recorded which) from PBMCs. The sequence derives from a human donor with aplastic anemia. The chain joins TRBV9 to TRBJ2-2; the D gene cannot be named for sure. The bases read TGTGCCAGCACGAGAATAGACACAAACACCGGGGAGCTGTTTTTT. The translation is CASTRIDTNTGELFF.